The clone carrying this TCR beta chain was detected once. This entry comes from a study of blood T cell repertoires in COVID-19. Study background: T cells, B-cell-depleted T cells, or PBMCs provided the cDNA or gDNA that served as material.

This CDR3 is 15 amino acids long. V lost 1 base, J lost 2 bases, and 5 bases stayed unmatched. Germline V gives CDR1 LGHDT, CDR2 YNNKEL (reference sequence). In the original analysis: Amplification from reference gene primers served as the basis for estimated nucleated cell counts. Produced via immunoSEQ multiplex PCR; TCRdb's table is partial and in-frame only. V and J calls and clone size are copied from that table; D and trimming were computed from the DNA. Here the sample spans under 250,000 clones, less than 85% being singletons. The chain joins TRBV3-1 (or the pseudogene TRBV3-2) to TRBJ2-7; 7 nucleotides match TRBD2. The sequencing input was peripheral blood. The sequence came from a woman in her sixties or seventies with acute or convalescent COVID-19. The CDR3: CASSQASGYTYEQYF. CDR3 DNA sequence: TGTGCCAGCAGCCAAGCTAGCGGTTATACCTACGAGCAGTACTTC.